This section outlines one T cell receptor beta chain sequence together with its context. The data originate from a study of T cell changes during pregnancy in multiple sclerosis. Germline V CDR1 and CDR2: DFQATT, SNEGSKA (reference sequence). CDR3 length: 10 residues. V lost 4 bases and J 10 bases, leaving 10 bases between the germline ends. Measured with immunoSEQ multiplex PCR; TCRdb has only the in-frame clones, and not every one. Of around 48,000 clones in the sample, about 92% were seen once. The TCR comes from a female donor with multiple sclerosis, enrolled in a pregnancy study. This specimen was CD8+ T cells from peripheral blood mononuclear cells, taken before pregnancy. The chain links TRBV20-1 to TRBJ1-1; tentatively, D is TRBD1 (6 bases). The CDR3 DNA sequence: TGCAGTGCTATCAGGACAGCAGCTTTCTTT. Translating it yields CSAIRTAAFF.